Listed here are 32 T cell receptor beta chains from one sample, sequenced in a study of blood T cell repertoires in COVID-19. Assay: immunoSEQ multiplex PCR; the TCRdb copy retains only in-frame clones and omits some. The sample lists 220,000 or so clones; 88% were seen once. Sequencing was performed on PBMCs or T cells enriched from blood (not recorded which). The origin of the receptors is a woman aged 45-60 years with acute COVID-19.

J is TRBJ1-6 and V is TRBV10-3; 7 bases map to TRBD1. Germline V gene sequence: CDR1 ENHRY, CDR2 SYGVKD. CDR3 length: 16 amino acids. Trimming cost V 0 bases and J 9 bases; bases outside gene matches: 8. The CDR3 region is CAISESTGVGGSPLHF. CDR3 bases: TGTGCCATCAGTGAGTCCACAGGGGTAGGCGGTTCACCCCTCCACTTT.

The genes are TRBV20-1 and TRBJ2-7; no clear D gene. Per the germline V gene, CDR1 is DFQATT and CDR2 is SNEGSKA (reference sequence). V lost 8 bases and J 4 bases, leaving 12 bases between the germline ends. The length of the CDR3 is 11 residues. In nucleotides, the CDR3 is TGCAGTACGCACTTCTTGTACGAGCAGTACTTC. Residues: CSTHFLYEQYF.

The genes are TRBV5-5 and TRBJ1-3, with D uncertain. The CDR3 has 17 amino acids. Trimming cost V 1 base and J 0 bases, with 14 bases left between them. CDR1 and CDR2 from the germline V gene are SGHKS and YYEKEE (reference sequence). The CDR3, as DNA: TGTGCCAGCAGCTTGTCATTCGCCGGGGACTCTGGAAACACCATATATTTT. It encodes CASSLSFAGDSGNTIYF.

The chain recombines TRBV6-5 with TRBJ1-2; possibly TRBD1 for D (5 bases). This CDR3 is 15 amino acids long. The V gene's germline CDR1 is MNHEY and CDR2 SVGAGI. V was trimmed by 0 bases and J by 8 bases, leaving 16 bases between them. CDR3 nucleotide sequence: TGTGCCAGCAGTTACTCCGGCCCTGCGGGGGGAGGCTACACCTTC. Translating it yields CASSYSGPAGGGYTF.

The V and J genes are TRBV5-4 and TRBJ1-2; D call uncertain. The CDR3 runs to 14 residues. Trimming cost V 1 base and J 2 bases, with 9 bases left between them. CDR1 and CDR2 (germline): SGHNT, YYREEE (reference sequence). The CDR3 protein is CASSLLAVNYGYTF. CDR3 nucleotides: TGTGCCAGCAGCTTGCTGGCAGTAAACTATGGCTACACCTTC.

The genes are TRBV18 and TRBJ1-1; 9 bases are shared with TRBD1. This CDR3 has 13 residues. Germline values: CDR1 KGHSH, CDR2 LQKENI. V shed 4 bases and J 7 bases; nucleotides not matched to a gene: 4. The CDR3 loop reads CASSQDRGDEAFF. CDR3 sequence (DNA): TGTGCCAGCTCACAAGACAGGGGGGATGAAGCTTTCTTT.

J is TRBJ2-1 and V is TRBV11-3; TRBD2 matches 7 bases. CDR3 length: 14 amino acids. Per the germline V gene, CDR1 is SGHNT and CDR2 is YENEEA. V was clipped by 5 bases and J by 8 bases; unmatched bases: 9. The CDR3 DNA is TGTGCCAGCAGCGAAAGCGGGAAATCGTATGAGCAGTTCTTC. It codes for CASSESGKSYEQFF.

The table lists this clone with a few counts. The rearrangement links TRBV19 to TRBJ1-6; 7 positions agree with TRBD1. In germline, CDR1 is LNHDA, CDR2 SQIVND (reference sequence). V lost 9 bases, J lost 0 bases, and 14 bases stayed unmatched. The CDR3 has 18 residues. The CDR3 DNA is TGTGCCAGCAGCCCATCCGGACAGGAGAGCTCCTATAATTCACCCCTCCACTTT. It specifies CASSPSGQESSYNSPLHF.

V usage is TRBV6-2 or TRBV6-3 and J usage is TRBJ2-7; 9 nucleotides match TRBD2. J lost 4 bases, V lost 0 bases, and 4 bases had no gene match. From germline, CDR1 is MNHEY and CDR2 SVGEGT. This CDR3 is built from 15 residues. The CDR3 region is CASSYSPSGKYEQYF. The CDR3 coding sequence is TGTGCCAGCAGTTACTCCCCTAGCGGGAAATACGAGCAGTACTTC.

The CDR3: CSAVRSNEQFF. The CDR3 bases are TGCAGTGCGGTTCGGAGCAATGAGCAGTTCTTC. The chain carries TRBV20-1 and TRBJ2-1; no clear D. The germline V and J ends were trimmed by 6 bases and 6 bases, with 9 bases remaining between them. Germline V gene lookup returns CDR1 DFQATT and CDR2 SNEGSKA (reference sequence). This CDR3 has 11 amino acids.

V is TRBV6-5 and J is TRBJ2-7, with 12 nucleotides matching TRBD1. V trimming: 5 bases; J trimming: 5 bases; junction bases outside the gene matches: 4. The V gene's germline CDR1 is MNHEY and CDR2 SVGAGI. This CDR3 has 14 residues. The CDR3, as DNA: TGTGCCAGCAGTCCCGGGACAGGGGGCCACGAGCAGTACTTC. This gives the protein CASSPGTGGHEQYF.

This rearrangement joins TRBV6-5 to TRBJ2-3; no clear D gene. The CDR3 length is 14 residues. Germline V CDR1 and CDR2: MNHEY, SVGAGI. V was cut by 6 bases and J by 0 bases, with 10 bases left in between. The DNA for the CDR3 is TGTGCCAGCAGGGCACGTCCTAGCACAGATACGCAGTATTTT. Translated, it gives CASRARPSTDTQYF.

V gene TRBV7-9 combines with J gene TRBJ2-1, with D possibly matching TRBD1 (6 bases). V lost 5 bases, J lost 7 bases, and 18 bases lay in between. Germline CDR1 and CDR2: SEHNR and FQNEAQ (reference sequence). The CDR3 consists of 15 residues. For the CDR3, the DNA is TGTGCCAGCAGCAAGACAGGATCCGAGGGTAATGAGCAGTTCTTC. Protein sequence: CASSKTGSEGNEQFF.

The chain recombines TRBV11-2 with TRBJ1-3, with TRBD1 as a possible D gene (5 bases). This CDR3 comprises 18 residues. With 2 bases removed from V and 0 bases from J, the gap between germline ends came to 17 bases. Germline CDR1 is SGHAT and CDR2 is FQNNGV. The CDR3 sequence: CASSLTLSRANSGNTIYF. The CDR3 DNA reads TGTGCCAGCAGCTTAACGTTGAGCAGGGCCAACTCTGGAAACACCATATATTTT.

This rearrangement joins TRBV19 to TRBJ1-5; D ambiguous. Germline V gives CDR1 LNHDA, CDR2 SQIVND (reference sequence). Trimming pared 3 bases from V and 1 base from J, leaving 10 bases between. CDR3 length: 15 amino acids. As DNA, the CDR3 is TGTGCCAGTAGTATCGGACGGGAAAGCAATCAGCCCCAGCATTTT. Protein product: CASSIGRESNQPQHF.

The chain couples TRBV19 to TRBJ2-2, with 8 bases lining up with TRBD1. The CDR3 spans 16 residues. V lost 3 bases to trimming and J lost 5 bases; unmatched junction nucleotides: 8. Per the germline V gene, CDR1 is LNHDA and CDR2 is SQIVND (reference sequence). The CDR3 spells CASSMDREGRTGELFF. DNA of the CDR3: TGTGCCAGTAGTATGGACAGGGAAGGAAGAACCGGGGAGCTGTTTTTT.

The chain uses TRBV4-3 and TRBJ2-2; 7 bases agree with TRBD1. Germline CDR1 LGHNA, CDR2 YSLEER. The CDR3 contains 15 residues. The J segment lost 7 bases and the V segment lost 0 bases, leaving 5 bases of the junction unmatched. CDR3 residues: CASSQEGAGGGELFF. Written as DNA, the CDR3 is TGCGCCAGCAGCCAAGAGGGAGCAGGGGGCGGGGAGCTGTTTTTT.

This sequence joins TRBV15 and TRBJ2-1; 7 bases fit TRBD2. The junction had 12 bases not matched to a gene; V was cut back by 3 bases and J by 13 bases. CDR1 LNHNV and CDR2 YYDKDF come from the germline V gene (reference sequence). The CDR3 sequence is 14 residues long. The CDR3 DNA reads TGTGCCACCAGCAGGGATTCGGGGGGAGCGTTTCAGTTCTTC. It yields the protein CATSRDSGGAFQFF. Supplemented by reference TRBV15 and TRBJ2-1, the full variable domain reads DAMVIQNPRYQVTQFGKPVTLSCSQTLNHNVMYWYQQKSSQAPKLLFHYYDKDFNNEADTPDNFQSRRPNTSFCFLDIRSPGLGDTAMYLCATSRDSGGAFQFFGPGTRLTVL.

This clone was seen a handful of times. This chain connects TRBV28 to TRBJ2-1, with D uncertain. V lost 8 bases and J 7 bases, leaving 15 bases between the germline ends. Germline CDR1 is MDHEN and CDR2 is SYDVKM. The CDR3 contains 13 residues. CDR3 nucleotide sequence: TGTGCCAGCCTATCCCCCCCGAGGAATGAGCAGTTCTTC. It translates to CASLSPPRNEQFF.

CDR3 sequence reads: CASSLGTLYGYTF. The CDR3 DNA sequence: TGTGCCAGCAGCTTAGGGACACTCTATGGCTACACCTTC. The chain joins TRBV7-3 to TRBJ1-2; a weak D match, TRBD1 (6 bases). Germline V lookup: CDR1 SGHTA, CDR2 FQGTGA. This CDR3 comprises 13 residues. Trimming cost V 2 bases and J 4 bases, with 8 bases left between them.

This chain uses TRBV10-3 with TRBJ1-1, with 10 bases identical to TRBD1. The CDR3 has 18 residues. The trim removed 10 bases at V and 4 bases at J, leaving 21 bases unmatched. The germline gives CDR1 ENHRY, CDR2 SYGVKD. CDR3 amino acids: CATQRQGALDGLSTEAFF. The CDR3 DNA is TGTGCCACCCAACGACAGGGGGCCCTGGATGGGTTGAGCACTGAAGCTTTCTTT.

The V gene is TRBV28, the J gene TRBJ2-1, with TRBD2 matching over 10 bases. CDR1 and CDR2 from the germline V gene are MDHEN and SYDVKM. Unmatched junction bases numbered 5, after V lost 6 bases and J lost 9 bases. The CDR3 has 13 residues. The chain's CDR3 is CASSLAGAGEQFF. DNA for the CDR3: TGTGCCAGCAGCCTAGCGGGAGCTGGTGAGCAGTTCTTC.

The chain joins TRBV2 to TRBJ1-2; 11 nucleotides agree with TRBD1. The CDR3 spans 13 residues. Germline lookup yields CDR1 SNHLY and CDR2 FYNNEI. V shed 5 bases and J 7 bases; nucleotides not matched to a gene: 3. CDR3 in DNA: TGTGCCAGCAGTAGGGACAGGGGGAGTGGCTACACCTTC. Protein sequence: CASSRDRGSGYTF.

The rearrangement links TRBV28 to TRBJ1-4; no clear D gene. The CDR3 has 12 residues. V was shortened by 11 bases and J by 7 bases, with 14 bases between the two germline ends. Per the germline V gene, CDR1 is MDHEN and CDR2 is SYDVKM. DNA for the CDR3: TGTGCCGGAGGATTCTCCAGTGAAAAACTGTTTTTT. Its translation is CAGGFSSEKLFF.

This chain uses TRBV27 with TRBJ1-2, with TRBD1 identical over 9 bases. V was pared by 4 bases and J by 7 bases, with 10 bases of the junction left unmatched. This CDR3 comprises 15 residues. Germline CDR1 MNHEY, CDR2 SMNVEV (reference sequence). CDR3 region: CASSSPGTGLGGYTF. CDR3 in DNA: TGTGCCAGCAGTTCCCCCGGGACAGGGCTCGGTGGCTACACCTTC.

The chain carries TRBV27 and TRBJ2-7, with D possibly TRBD2 on 6 matching bases. Trimming left V 4 bases short and J 3 bases short, with 10 bases between. This CDR3 spans 13 amino acids. CDR1 is MNHEY, CDR2 SMNVEV, per germline (reference sequence). CDR3 residues: CASSYGTFYEQYF. CDR3 nucleotide sequence: TGTGCCAGCAGTTACGGGACTTTCTACGAGCAGTACTTC.

The chain carries TRBV4-2 and TRBJ2-7, with TRBD2 matching 12 bases. The CDR3 totals 17 residues. The germline V gene encodes CDR1 LGHNA and CDR2 YNFKEQ. Trimming removed 1 base from V and 0 bases from J; junction bases left unmatched: 4. The CDR3 DNA reads TGTGCCAGCAGCCAAGGAACGACTAGCGGGAGCTCCTACGAGCAGTACTTC. It yields the protein CASSQGTTSGSSYEQYF.

The rearrangement joins TRBV5-1 to TRBJ2-5, with a tentative D call TRBD1 (6 bases). CDR1 is SGHRS, CDR2 YFSETQ, per germline. The length of the CDR3 is 14 residues. The V and J ends lost 1 base and 5 bases respectively, with 12 bases between them. CDR3 sequence: CASSLNRVGETQYF. For the CDR3, the DNA is TGCGCCAGCAGCTTGAACAGGGTTGGGGAGACCCAGTACTTC.

V gene TRBV19 combines with J gene TRBJ2-7; the match to TRBD2 covers 8 bases. The CDR3 extends over 16 amino acids. Germline CDR1 reads LNHDA; CDR2 reads SQIVND (reference sequence). V was clipped by 4 bases and J by 3 bases; unmatched bases: 11. In DNA, the CDR3 is TGTGCCAGTAGTAATCCGGGAGGGTCCTCAAACTACGAGCAGTACTTC. The encoded protein is CASSNPGGSSNYEQYF.

The chain employs TRBV30 and TRBJ1-5; TRBD1 matches at 9 bases. Germline V CDR1 and CDR2: GTSNPN, SVGIG (reference sequence). The CDR3 covers 14 residues. Trimming removed 4 bases from V and 7 bases from J; junction bases left unmatched: 8. The CDR3 DNA reads TGTGCCTGGACTCCGGGACAGGGTGACCAGCCCCAGCATTTT. Its protein is CAWTPGQGDQPQHF.

The chain employs TRBV5-6 and TRBJ2-7; D is uncertain. V was shortened by 0 bases and J by 1 base, with 5 bases between the two germline ends. The CDR3 length is 13 residues. The germline V gene has CDR1 SGHDT and CDR2 YYEEEE. This chain's CDR3 is CASSLVRSYEQYF. As DNA, the CDR3 is TGTGCCAGCAGCTTGGTGAGATCCTACGAGCAGTACTTC.

The genes are TRBV19 and TRBJ2-3, with D uncertain. CDR1 is LNHDA, CDR2 SQIVND, per germline (reference sequence). The V end lost 7 bases, the J end lost 5 bases, and 19 bases lay between the germline ends. The CDR3 has 15 residues. The CDR3: CASTQTWRREDTQYF. The CDR3 nucleotides read TGTGCCAGTACACAAACCTGGCGGAGAGAAGATACGCAGTATTTT.